This record covers a single T cell receptor (beta chain). What it binds is not known. These data originate in a study of a mutant IDH1 vaccine in newly diagnosed glioma. For the study at large: A roughly 62% male, about 38% female split and a mean age of approximately 40 years characterized treated patients. Previous care, which was radiotherapy, temozolomide, or both, most often involved both.

Method: immunoSEQ multiplex PCR; TCRdb's copy keeps in-frame clones and lacks some. The sample records under 85,000 clones, more than 80% being singletons. The time point denotes: week 23, last vaccination. Vaccination used 300 ug of mutant IDH1 20-mer peptide per dose, with topical imiquimod. Germline V CDR1 and CDR2: SGHRS, YFSETQ. The CDR3 runs 18 residues. V was cut by 2 bases and J by 0 bases, with 18 bases left in between. Specimen: PBMCs, collected from a glioma patient whose treatment included an IDH1 peptide vaccine. This chain connects TRBV5-1 to TRBJ1-3, with D possibly being TRBD1 (6 bases). The TCR comes from a woman aged 45-65 years with glioma. The chain's CDR3 is CASSLQTDGGLSGNTIYF. The CDR3 DNA reads TGCGCCAGCAGCTTACAAACTGACGGGGGGCTCTCTGGAAACACCATATATTTT.